Shown below are 6 T cell receptor beta chains from a single sample sequenced in a study of T cells in localized non-small cell lung cancer. The table came from immunoSEQ multiplex PCR; TCRdb's copy has only in-frame clones and leaves some out. The table shows under 2,000 clones, with nearly 30% occurring only once. Sequenced material: normal lung tissue next to the tumor, taken before any cancer treatment. Receptors were obtained from a male donor at least 60 years old with stage II squamous cell lung carcinoma.

This clone is classed as large. The CDR3 DNA is TGTGCCAGCTCACCCAGAGCGGGAGGAGTAAGTGAGCAGTTCTTC. This sequence encodes CASSPRAGGVSEQFF. V is TRBV18 and J is TRBJ2-1; 9 bases line up with TRBD2. Germline V gene lookup returns CDR1 KGHSH and CDR2 LQKENI. V dropped 3 bases and J dropped 9; count of bases not matched to a gene: 9. This CDR3 comprises 15 residues.

In its sample, this clone was seen a few times. The V call is TRBV6-8, the J call TRBJ1-1; TRBD1 aligns across 9 bases. The CDR3 is made up of 15 amino acids. Germline trimming cut 5 bases from V and 4 bases from J; bases unmatched to any gene: 8. CDR1 and CDR2 (germline): MNHGY, SAAAGT. The CDR3 loop is CASSLRRQGGTEAFF. For the CDR3, the DNA is TGTGCCAGCAGTCTCCGGAGACAGGGGGGCACTGAAGCTTTCTTT.

This sequence joins TRBV1 and TRBJ1-2. TRBV1 has pseudogene status. The CDR3 loop spans 15 amino acids. The CDR3 is CASSQDHVSTRGYTF. The DNA for the CDR3 is TGCGCCAGCAGCCAAGACCATGTCTCAACGCGTGGCTACACCTTC.

The chain uses TRBV19 and TRBJ2-3; 8 positions agree with TRBD2. There are 16 residues in the CDR3. Germline V CDR1 and CDR2: LNHDA, SQIVND (reference sequence). The junction had 6 bases not matched to a gene; V was cut back by 3 bases and J by 1 base. The CDR3: CASSIRAGGRTDTQYF. The CDR3, as DNA: TGTGCCAGTAGTATCCGGGCGGGAGGTCGCACAGATACGCAGTATTTT. The full variable domain, rest sourced from reference TRBV19 and TRBJ2-3, is DGGITQSPKYLFRKEGQNVTLSCEQNLNHDAMYWYRQDPGQGLRLIYYSQIVNDFQKGDIAEGYSVSREKKESFPLTVTSAQKNPTAFYLCASSIRAGGRTDTQYFGPGTRLTVL.

This chain connects TRBV19 to TRBJ1-1, with a weak D call TRBD1 (5 bases). The CDR3 has 13 amino acids. The germline gives CDR1 LNHDA, CDR2 SQIVND (reference sequence). Deletions cut 10 bases from V and 8 bases from J, with 20 bases between. The CDR3 sequence: CATSNRDGLEAFF. In DNA form, the CDR3 reads TGTGCCACCTCGAACCGGGACGGATTAGAAGCTTTCTTT.

The rearrangement joins TRBV19 to TRBJ2-3; 8 positions match TRBD2. This CDR3 contains 14 residues. Germline lookup yields CDR1 LNHDA and CDR2 SQIVND (reference sequence). The ends lost 6 bases at V and 7 bases at J; junction bases unmatched: 9. The CDR3: CASRPTAGAYTQYF. Written as DNA, the CDR3 is TGTGCCAGTAGGCCAACAGCGGGAGCCTATACGCAGTATTTT.